The rows below give T cell receptor beta chains drawn from one sample of a study of blood T cells in healthy people across ages. MiXCR was run by TCRdb on the 5' RACE reads, yielding one entry per CDR3 protein. This sample has approximately 780,000 distinct CDR3 sequences, with roughly 24% found just once. These data also featured in a second study, about T cells of mothers and their children.

The specimen sequenced was blood. These receptors were taken from a boy between 10 and 17 years old in good health. The CDR3 runs from the conserved cysteine through the conserved F or W. Fields, in order: clone size, V gene, J gene, D gene, CDR3 protein, CDR3 DNA. D genes are given only for firm matches. The size field is filled for only some rows; it gives once, few, many or a size class.

NA	TRBV5-5	TRBJ1-6	TRBD1	CASSVIHRGSNSPLHF	TGTGCCAGCAGCGTAATTCACAGGGGGAGCAATTCACCCCTCCACTTT
few	TRBV7-9	TRBJ2-1	TRBD2	CASSSGGVFSGDNEQFF	TGTGCCAGCAGCTCCGGGGGGGTGTTTAGTGGTGACAATGAGCAGTTCTTC
NA	TRBV6-1	TRBJ2-5	TRBD2	CASTSGGIETQYF	TGTGCCAGCACTAGCGGGGGGATAGAGACCCAGTACTTC
few	TRBV10-3	TRBJ1-5	TRBD1	CAISERQGTGNQPQHF	TGTGCCATCAGTGAGCGACAGGGGACGGGGAACCAGCCCCAGCATTTT
NA	TRBV4-1	TRBJ2-7	NA	CASSQVGGVGSEQYF	TGCGCCAGCAGCCAAGTAGGAGGGGTCGGGTCCGAGCAGTACTTC
NA	TRBV4-1	TRBJ2-7	TRBD2	CASSQVPGLAGVGGSYEQYF	TGCGCCAGCAGCCAAGTGCCTGGACTAGCGGGGGTAGGCGGATCCTACGAGCAGTACTTC
few	TRBV10-3	TRBJ2-7	NA	CAIKERYSYEQYF	TGTGCCATCAAGGAAAGATACTCCTACGAGCAGTACTTC
NA	TRBV27	TRBJ2-5	TRBD2	CASSPNVGTSERETQYF	TGTGCCAGCAGCCCAAACGTCGGGACTAGCGAACGGGAGACCCAGTACTTC
NA	TRBV6-6	TRBJ2-5	TRBD1	CASIARGRETQYF	TGTGCCAGCATCGCGAGGGGGCGTGAGACCCAGTACTTC
NA	TRBV28	TRBJ2-7	NA	CASSDVQGREQYF	TGTGCCAGCAGTGATGTACAGGGTCGGGAGCAGTACTTC
NA	TRBV20-1	TRBJ2-5	NA	CSASSGAQETQYF	TGCAGTGCTAGTTCCGGGGCCCAAGAGACCCAGTACTTC
NA	TRBV25-1	TRBJ1-1	NA	CASSELWTGQNTEAFF	TGTGCCAGCAGTGAGTTGTGGACCGGACAGAACACTGAAGCTTTCTTT
few	TRBV20-1	TRBJ2-4	NA	CSARGLGGLAKNIQYF	TGCAGTGCTAGAGGACTGGGAGGCCTAGCCAAAAACATTCAGTACTTC
few	TRBV18	TRBJ2-2	TRBD1	CASSPPGTANTGELFF	TGTGCCAGCTCACCGCCCGGGACAGCTAACACCGGGGAGCTGTTTTTT
few	TRBV6-6	TRBJ2-7	NA	CASSYSSGGYKQYF	TGTGCCAGCAGTTACTCGAGCGGTGGCTACAAGCAGTACTTC
NA	TRBV5-6	TRBJ2-7	NA	CASSPDRSQYEQYF	TGTGCCAGCAGCCCAGACAGGTCACAATACGAGCAGTACTTC
NA	TRBV5-1	TRBJ2-5	NA	CASSTLQGGQETQYF	TGCGCCAGCAGCACCCTACAGGGTGGCCAAGAGACCCAGTACTTC
many	TRBV5-1	TRBJ2-5	NA	CASSLQGETQYF	TGTGCCAGCAGCTTACAAGGAGAGACCCAGTACTTC
few	TRBV28	TRBJ2-3	TRBD2	CASSDTSGRDLVTDTQYF	TGTGCCAGCAGTGACACTAGCGGGAGGGATCTTGTGACAGATACGCAGTATTTT
few	TRBV21-1	TRBJ2-3	NA	CASSQKWGLTDTQYF	TGTGCCAGCAGCCAAAAATGGGGTCTCACAGATACGCAGTATTTT
NA	TRBV5-1	TRBJ2-6	NA	CASSLAVSSGANVLTF	TGCGCCAGCAGCTTGGCCGTGTCCTCTGGGGCCAACGTCCTGACTTTC
few	TRBV7-9	TRBJ2-5	NA	CASSRGGGPQETQYF	TGTGCCAGCAGCCGAGGCGGAGGCCCACAAGAGACCCAGTACTTC
NA	TRBV11-2	TRBJ1-4	TRBD1	CASSLRGLTNEKLFF	TGTGCCAGCAGCCTCAGGGGGCTAACTAATGAAAAACTGTTTTTT
few	TRBV20-1	TRBJ2-4	NA	CSAGHVKNIQYF	TGCAGTGCCGGGCATGTCAAAAACATTCAGTACTTC
few	TRBV20-1	TRBJ1-4	NA	CSASRGGDHEKLFF	TGCAGTGCTAGCCGTGGCGGGGACCATGAAAAACTGTTTTTT
few	TRBV4-2	TRBJ2-2	NA	CASSQERWLSTGELFF	TGTGCCAGCAGCCAAGAGAGGTGGCTGAGCACCGGGGAGCTGTTTTTT
NA	TRBV12-3/TRBV12-4	TRBJ1-5	TRBD1	CASSFGGQLDQPQHF	TGTGCCAGCAGTTTCGGGGGACAGCTAGATCAGCCCCAGCATTTT
few	TRBV7-3	TRBJ2-5	NA	CASSPQGGKETQYF	TGTGCCAGCAGTCCCCAAGGCGGTAAAGAGACCCAGTACTTC
NA	TRBV19	TRBJ1-1	NA	CASSIGRGTLNTEAFF	TGTGCCAGTAGTATCGGGCGCGGCACCCTGAACACTGAAGCTTTCTTT
few	TRBV11-2	TRBJ2-5	TRBD2	CASSLRRGGLAGEKETQYF	TGTGCCAGCAGCTTACGCCGGGGTGGGCTAGCGGGGGAAAAAGAGACCCAGTACTTC
NA	TRBV9	TRBJ1-2	NA	CASSPPGQINGYTF	TGTGCCAGCAGCCCTCCCGGACAAATTAATGGCTACACCTTC
NA	TRBV27	TRBJ1-5	NA	CASTSLDSNPNQPQHF	TGTGCCAGCACTTCATTAGACAGTAACCCCAATCAGCCCCAGCATTTT
NA	TRBV5-5	TRBJ2-3	NA	CAISVRPGRDTQYF	TGTGCCATCAGCGTGAGGCCTGGGCGAGATACGCAGTATTTT
many	TRBV25-1	TRBJ2-1	NA	CASGLGNEQFF	TGTGCCAGCGGGCTGGGCAATGAGCAGTTCTTC
few	TRBV7-9	TRBJ2-5	TRBD2	CASSSFRAAGRQETQYF	TGTGCCAGCAGCTCCTTCAGGGCAGCGGGGCGGCAAGAGACCCAGTACTTC
many	TRBV25-1	TRBJ2-1	TRBD2	CASSSGGANEQFF	TGTGCCAGCAGTAGCGGGGGGGCCAATGAGCAGTTCTTC
NA	TRBV20-1	TRBJ1-2	TRBD1	CSVSGQDSNYGYTF	TGCAGTGTTTCGGGACAGGATTCTAACTATGGCTACACCTTC
few	TRBV7-9	TRBJ2-5	NA	CASSLGLAMIQETQYF	TGTGCCAGCAGCTTAGGCCTAGCTATGATCCAAGAGACCCAGTACTTC
NA	TRBV9	TRBJ2-3	TRBD2	CASSVPSGDTQYF	TGTGCCAGCAGCGTACCTAGCGGAGATACGCAGTATTTT
NA	TRBV14	TRBJ2-4	NA	CASSQALQGGKYF	TGTGCCAGCAGCCAAGCTCTCCAGGGAGGAAAGTACTTC
few	TRBV20-1	TRBJ2-7	TRBD1	CSAKDGTGAFYEQYF	TGCAGTGCTAAGGACGGGACAGGGGCCTTTTACGAGCAGTACTTC
NA	TRBV5-1	TRBJ1-2	TRBD1	CASSSTGQGLVYGYTF	TGCGCCAGCAGCTCTACGGGACAGGGGTTAGTCTATGGCTACACCTTC
NA	TRBV28	TRBJ2-3	NA	CASSSLFTDTQYF	TGTGCCAGCAGTTCTTTGTTCACAGATACGCAGTATTTT
few	TRBV19	TRBJ1-2	TRBD1	CASVRDRGGIGYTF	TGTGCCAGTGTACGGGACAGGGGCGGAATTGGCTACACCTTC
few	TRBV29-1	TRBJ2-2	TRBD2	CSVRLSAGGLKSTGELFF	TGCAGCGTCCGTTTATCAGCGGGGGGATTAAAGAGCACCGGGGAGCTGTTTTTT
NA	TRBV28	TRBJ1-4	NA	CGVIQGSTNAKLFF	TGTGGGGTAATCCAGGGGTCAACTAATGCAAAACTGTTTTTT
NA	TRBV28	TRBJ2-7	NA	CASCRDEHYEQYF	TGTGCCAGCTGTCGGGACGAACACTACGAGCAGTACTTC
NA	TRBV15	TRBJ2-7	TRBD2	CATSRGLAGLYEQYF	TGTGCCACCAGCAGAGGGCTAGCGGGCCTCTACGAGCAGTACTTC
few	TRBV12-3/TRBV12-4	TRBJ2-1	TRBD2	CASSFITGGLNEQFF	TGTGCCAGCAGTTTCATAACGGGGGGGCTCAATGAGCAGTTCTTC
few	TRBV2	TRBJ2-7	NA	CASGGTHVYEQYF	TGTGCCAGCGGCGGGACTCATGTCTACGAGCAGTACTTC
few	TRBV11-2	TRBJ2-1	NA	CASSLGWGGNEQFF	TGTGCCAGCAGCTTGGGCTGGGGCGGCAATGAGCAGTTCTTC